This TCR beta chain appears in the sequencing data of a study of blood T cell repertoires in COVID-19. CDR3 size: 14 residues. The germline CDR1 and CDR2 sequences are SGHKS and YYEKEE (reference sequence). V gave up 4 bases and J gave up 3 bases, with 8 bases separating them. Per the original methods: Counts of nucleated cells, estimated from reference gene primer amplification, were obtained. Measured with immunoSEQ multiplex PCR; TCRdb has only the in-frame clones, and not every one. V and J calls and clone size are copied from that table; D and trimming were computed from the DNA. The repertoire holds a few hundred thousand clones, with roughly nine tenths as singletons.

This sequence was found in a man younger than 35 with active or convalescent COVID-19. Sequencing was performed on peripheral blood. This sequence joins TRBV5-5 and TRBJ1-6; D is uncertain. The CDR3 nucleotides read TGTGCCAGCAGCCCAGCGGGCTATAATTCACCCCTCCACTTT. This gives the protein CASSPAGYNSPLHF.